The entry below describes one T cell receptor (beta chain). Its specificity is not known. This specimen comes from a study of shared clonotypes between healthy human individuals. The length of the CDR3 is 14 residues. The germline V and J ends were trimmed by 0 bases and 4 bases, with 10 bases remaining between them. From germline, CDR1 is SGDLS and CDR2 YYNGEE. Authors' processing steps: Filtering differed since immunoSEQ provided only junctions, with no quality scores. Data came from immunoSEQ multiplex PCR; TCRdb stores just in-frame clones and leaves some out. Clone size and the V and J calls come from that table; the DNA yielded D and trimming. Of about 1.1 million clones listed, approximately 80% are singletons. Regarding the study as a whole: In having few donors, the study represented limited genetic and exposure-history diversity. Naive CD4 clonotypes overlapped across a handful of donors at roughly 5.1%. Compared with memory subsets, naive subsets generally had larger estimated richness.

The receptor's source is a man between 18 and 35 years old in good health. Some clones in this sample may be carry-over from other donors' samples. Material for sequencing was memory CD4+ T cells from PBMCs. The subset is: CD45RA-negative fraction. The chain uses TRBV9 and TRBJ1-1, with D hard to call. The CDR3: CASSVEGSSTEAFF. CDR3 nucleotides: TGTGCCAGCAGCGTAGAGGGCAGTAGCACTGAAGCTTTCTTT. Variable domain in full (rest from reference TRBV9 and TRBJ1-1): DSGVTQTPKHLITATGQRVTLRCSPRSGDLSVYWYQQSLDQGLQFLIQYYNGEERAKGNILERFSAQQFPDLHSELNLSSLELGDSALYFCASSVEGSSTEAFFGQGTRLTVV.